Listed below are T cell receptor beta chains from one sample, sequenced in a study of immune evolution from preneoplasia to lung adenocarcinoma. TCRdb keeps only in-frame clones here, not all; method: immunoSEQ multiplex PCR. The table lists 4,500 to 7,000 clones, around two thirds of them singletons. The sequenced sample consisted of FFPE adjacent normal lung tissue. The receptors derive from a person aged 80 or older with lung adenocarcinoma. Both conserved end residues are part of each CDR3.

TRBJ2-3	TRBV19	CASSTSSGGRTDTQYF
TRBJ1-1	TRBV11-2	CASSLARDTEAFF
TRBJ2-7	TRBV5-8	CASSRSYEQYF
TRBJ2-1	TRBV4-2	CMGGGSGEQFF
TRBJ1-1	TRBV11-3	CASSPSWTMNTEAFF
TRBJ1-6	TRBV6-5	CASSYTTGSNSPLHF
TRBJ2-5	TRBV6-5	CASSARPGGGETQYF
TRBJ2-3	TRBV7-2	CASSLARGGRTDTQYF
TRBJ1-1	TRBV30	CAWSVGGNVHTEAFF
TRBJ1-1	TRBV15	CATSSQSTEAFF
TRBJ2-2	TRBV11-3	CASSLDPGGVYTGELFF
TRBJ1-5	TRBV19	CASSMMQYSNQPQHF
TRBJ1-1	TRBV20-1	CSARRNTEAFF
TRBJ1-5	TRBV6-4	CASSEQDPNQPQHF
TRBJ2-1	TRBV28	CASSFPRLGAGDYNEQFF
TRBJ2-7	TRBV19	CASSIVEGFEQYF
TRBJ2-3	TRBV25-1	CASSAGGVIDTQYF
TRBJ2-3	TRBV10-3	CAISVLAGGSDTQYF
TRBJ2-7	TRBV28	CASMQGAFSYEQYF
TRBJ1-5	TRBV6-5	CATADGSPQHF
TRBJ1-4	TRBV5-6	CASSLAGFGEKLFF
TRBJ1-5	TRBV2	CASSAQGQVNQPQHF
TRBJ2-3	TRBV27	CASSSNRATDTQYF
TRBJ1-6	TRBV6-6	CASSATGDSPLHF
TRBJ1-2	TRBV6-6	CASSPTGEYGYTF
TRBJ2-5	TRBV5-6	CASSLLTGGGQETQYF
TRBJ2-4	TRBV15	CATSRESGSGGALAKNIQYF
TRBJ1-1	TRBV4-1	CASSQDATSVHTEAFF
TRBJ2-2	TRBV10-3	CAISKGQTNTGELFF
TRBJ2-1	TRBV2	CASGMDGGSWNEQFF
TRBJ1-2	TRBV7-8	CASSLNRGLDYGYTF
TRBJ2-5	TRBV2	CASSRDRGSETQYF
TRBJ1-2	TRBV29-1	CSVEDGGLVGSDYGYTF
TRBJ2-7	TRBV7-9	CASSPGLAGARSYEQYF
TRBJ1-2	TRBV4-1	CASRGQGGRYGYTF
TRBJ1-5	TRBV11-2	CASSSTGGQPQHF
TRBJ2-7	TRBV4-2	CASSPQTGTSAYEQYF
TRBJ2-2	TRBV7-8	CASSSGQGDTGELFF
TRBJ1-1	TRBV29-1	CSVEEQTMNTEAFF
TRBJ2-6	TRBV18	CASSPPTTGTFYSGANVLTF
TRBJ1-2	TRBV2	CASSPRAYSYTF
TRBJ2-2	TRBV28	CASSSPGQGAGELFF
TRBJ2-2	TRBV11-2	CASSLGGSGELFF
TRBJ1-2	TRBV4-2	CASSQELQGGLAYGYTF
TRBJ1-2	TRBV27	CASSFRADSTGYTF
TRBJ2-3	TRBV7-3	CASSLTGSGNTDTQYF
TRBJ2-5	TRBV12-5	CASGLFLAGGAGETQYF
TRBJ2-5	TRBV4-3	CASSHLTGAGETQYF
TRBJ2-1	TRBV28	CASNPSGGQRDEQFF
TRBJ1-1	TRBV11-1	CASTSGQVGTEAFF
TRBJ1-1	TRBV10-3	CLVGEAFF
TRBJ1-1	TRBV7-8	CASSLQGASTEAFF
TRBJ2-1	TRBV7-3	CASSLTGDTYNEQFF
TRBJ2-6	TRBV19	CASRKGQAGANVLTF
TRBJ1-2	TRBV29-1	CSAGQGPNYGYTF
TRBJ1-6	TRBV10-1	CASSPWGLAPLHF
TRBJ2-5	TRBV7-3	CASSDSGETQYF
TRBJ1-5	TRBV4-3	CASSQDGQGNQPQHF
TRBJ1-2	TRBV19	CASSTDRALYGYTF